This T cell receptor (beta chain) was sequenced in a study of T-cell memory formation after mild COVID-19. For this clonotype: Its antigen is still unknown.

The CDR3 has 14 amino acids. The V gene end was trimmed by 6 bases and the J gene end by 4 bases; junction bases not matched to a gene: 6. The study, taken as a whole, reports: Most CD4+ clones that shrank were in CM and EM, while CD8+ ones turned up in EMRA. A subset of responding clones appeared in pre-infection memory, suggesting cross-reactive memory joined.

TCRdb re-analysed the 5' RACE reads in MiXCR, keeping a single row per CDR3 protein. The sample records around 470,000 distinct CDR3 sequences, around 20% being singletons. The rearrangement joins TRBV12-3 or TRBV12-4 to TRBJ1-5, with TRBD1 matching 7 bases. The sequencing sample was made of PBMCs or a T cell subset sorted from them (not recorded which). This receptor was obtained from an adult woman who had mild COVID-19 (a few samples of this study predate the infection). Cell type and time point are not known. DNA of the CDR3: TGTGCCAGCAGCCGGGACAGTCAAAATCAGCCCCAGCATTTT. Translating gives CASSRDSQNQPQHF.